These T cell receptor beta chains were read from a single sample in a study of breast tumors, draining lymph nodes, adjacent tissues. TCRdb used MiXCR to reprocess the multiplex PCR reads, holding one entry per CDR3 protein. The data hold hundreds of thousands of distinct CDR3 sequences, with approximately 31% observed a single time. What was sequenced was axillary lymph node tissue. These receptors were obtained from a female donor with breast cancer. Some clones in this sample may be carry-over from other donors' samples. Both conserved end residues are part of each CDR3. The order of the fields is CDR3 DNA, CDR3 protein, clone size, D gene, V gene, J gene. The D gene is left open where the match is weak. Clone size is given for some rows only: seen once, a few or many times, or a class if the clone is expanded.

CDR3 DNA: TGTGCCAGCAGCACACAGGGGCACCGGAACACTGAAGCTTTCTTT
CDR3 protein: CASSTQGHRNTEAFF
clone size: few
D gene: TRBD1
V gene: TRBV7-9
J gene: TRBJ1-1

CDR3 DNA: TGTGCCAGCAGTCTAGATCTAGCGGGAGGTTCGTACGAGCAGTACTTC
CDR3 protein: CASSLDLAGGSYEQYF
clone size: -
D gene: TRBD2
V gene: TRBV6-1
J gene: TRBJ2-7

CDR3 DNA: TGTGCCAGCAGAAGGGGTCGGGAGGGAGAGTTCTTC
CDR3 protein: CASRRGREGEFF
clone size: many
D gene: TRBD2
V gene: TRBV6-5
J gene: TRBJ2-1

CDR3 DNA: TGTGCCGCCTCACGACACGGGACAGGTACAAATGAGCAGTTCTTC
CDR3 protein: CAASRHGTGTNEQFF
clone size: few
D gene: TRBD1
V gene: TRBV6-1
J gene: TRBJ2-1

CDR3 DNA: TGTGCCAGCAGTCTTCTACAGGGGTCCAATGAGCAGTTCTTC
CDR3 protein: CASSLLQGSNEQFF
clone size: few
D gene: TRBD1
V gene: TRBV6-4
J gene: TRBJ2-1

CDR3 DNA: TGTGCCAGCAGCCCTTGGACAGCTCCCTACGAGCAGTACTTC
CDR3 protein: CASSPWTAPYEQYF
clone size: many
D gene: -
V gene: TRBV3-1
J gene: TRBJ2-7

CDR3 DNA: TGCAGTGCTAGTGTTCTTGCTCACTATGGCTACACCTTC
CDR3 protein: CSASVLAHYGYTF
clone size: many
D gene: -
V gene: TRBV20-1
J gene: TRBJ1-2

CDR3 DNA: TGTGCCAGCAGCCCTCGCGGGGGACTAGCGGGGGAAAATGAGCAGTTCTTC
CDR3 protein: CASSPRGGLAGENEQFF
clone size: many
D gene: TRBD2
V gene: TRBV7-6
J gene: TRBJ2-1

CDR3 DNA: TGTGCCAGCAGACCCCGACAGAAACCAATGGATACGCAGTATTTT
CDR3 protein: CASRPRQKPMDTQYF
clone size: -
D gene: -
V gene: TRBV28
J gene: TRBJ2-3

CDR3 DNA: TGTGCCAGCAGCCTCCGGGCCGCGGAAGAAAAACTGTTTTTT
CDR3 protein: CASSLRAAEEKLFF
clone size: many
D gene: -
V gene: TRBV12-3/TRBV12-4
J gene: TRBJ1-4

CDR3 DNA: TGTGCCAGCAGCCAGTGGAGGAGTTCACCCCTCCACTTT
CDR3 protein: CASSQWRSSPLHF
clone size: many
D gene: -
V gene: TRBV3-1
J gene: TRBJ1-6

CDR3 DNA: TGCAGTGCTTACGGGACAGATACGCAGTATTTT
CDR3 protein: CSAYGTDTQYF
clone size: once
D gene: -
V gene: TRBV20-1
J gene: TRBJ2-3

CDR3 DNA: TGCAGCGTTGAAGGCGGAGCGGAAGAGGTCACAGATACGCAGTATTTT
CDR3 protein: CSVEGGAEEVTDTQYF
clone size: -
D gene: -
V gene: TRBV29-1
J gene: TRBJ2-3

CDR3 DNA: TGTGCCAGTAGTCGACTACAGGGGGCGAACACCGGGGAGCTGTTTTTT
CDR3 protein: CASSRLQGANTGELFF
clone size: many
D gene: TRBD1
V gene: TRBV19
J gene: TRBJ2-2

CDR3 DNA: TGTGCCAGCAGCCGGGACGGCGGCAATCAGCCCCAGCATTTT
CDR3 protein: CASSRDGGNQPQHF
clone size: many
D gene: -
V gene: TRBV6-6
J gene: TRBJ1-5

CDR3 DNA: TGCAGTGCTCGACGCACAGATACGCAGTATTTT
CDR3 protein: CSARRTDTQYF
clone size: once
D gene: -
V gene: TRBV20-1
J gene: TRBJ2-3

CDR3 DNA: TGCAGTGCCGGGGAACCCCCCCATGGCTACACCTTC
CDR3 protein: CSAGEPPHGYTF
clone size: -
D gene: -
V gene: TRBV20-1
J gene: TRBJ1-2

CDR3 DNA: TGTGCCTCGGGAGTCGCCCTTTCTATTGGCTTCACCTTC
CDR3 protein: CASGVALSIGFTF
clone size: -
D gene: -
V gene: TRBV15
J gene: TRBJ1-2

CDR3 DNA: TGCAGTGCAGACATCTGGGGTCTAGCGGAAAGCACAGATACGCAGTATTTT
CDR3 protein: CSADIWGLAESTDTQYF
clone size: many
D gene: TRBD2
V gene: TRBV20-1
J gene: TRBJ2-3

CDR3 DNA: TGTGCCAGCAGCTTGGACAGGGGAAATTCACCCCTCCACTTT
CDR3 protein: CASSLDRGNSPLHF
clone size: many
D gene: TRBD1
V gene: TRBV5-1
J gene: TRBJ1-6

CDR3 DNA: TGCAGCGTTGAGCTAGCGGGAGGCTCAGTTTTCTTC
CDR3 protein: CSVELAGGSVFF
clone size: many
D gene: TRBD2
V gene: TRBV29-1
J gene: TRBJ2-1

CDR3 DNA: TGTGCCAGCAGTTTCGGGCCAAGCGGCGGGGAGACCCAGTACTTC
CDR3 protein: CASSFGPSGGETQYF
clone size: many
D gene: -
V gene: TRBV12-3/TRBV12-4
J gene: TRBJ2-5

CDR3 DNA: TGCAGTCCGTATTTGGCGGGAAGCCAGACGCAGTATTTT
CDR3 protein: CSPYLAGSQTQYF
clone size: many
D gene: -
V gene: TRBV20-1
J gene: TRBJ2-3

CDR3 DNA: TGTGCCAGCAGACTAGCGGTATACTCCGGGGAGCTGTTTTTT
CDR3 protein: CASRLAVYSGELFF
clone size: many
D gene: TRBD2
V gene: TRBV27
J gene: TRBJ2-2

CDR3 DNA: TGCAGTGCTAGAGACCCCGGGACTAGCGGAAACACAGATACGCAGTATTTT
CDR3 protein: CSARDPGTSGNTDTQYF
clone size: -
D gene: TRBD2
V gene: TRBV20-1
J gene: TRBJ2-3

CDR3 DNA: TGCAGCGTCGTCCGGGACCCCTTTACCTACGAGCAGTACTTC
CDR3 protein: CSVVRDPFTYEQYF
clone size: many
D gene: -
V gene: TRBV29-1
J gene: TRBJ2-7

CDR3 DNA: TGTGCCAGCAGCTTAGCAGCCCTGGGGACAGGGAATGAAAAACTGTTTTTT
CDR3 protein: CASSLAALGTGNEKLFF
clone size: many
D gene: TRBD1
V gene: TRBV7-9
J gene: TRBJ1-4

CDR3 DNA: TGCAGTGCTCAACTGGCCGGGTCCGTTGGTGAGCAGCCCCAGCATTTT
CDR3 protein: CSAQLAGSVGEQPQHF
clone size: -
D gene: -
V gene: TRBV20-1
J gene: TRBJ1-5

CDR3 DNA: TGTGCCAGCAGCTTACAGGGACAGTTAAGAAATGAGCAGTTCTTC
CDR3 protein: CASSLQGQLRNEQFF
clone size: many
D gene: TRBD1
V gene: TRBV7-3
J gene: TRBJ2-1

CDR3 DNA: TGCAGTGGGGAATATAAAGAGACCCAGTACTTC
CDR3 protein: CSGEYKETQYF
clone size: many
D gene: -
V gene: TRBV20-1
J gene: TRBJ2-5

CDR3 DNA: TGTGCCAGCAGCTTAGGTCCACTAGCGGGAGAACGCGGGGAGCTGTTTTTT
CDR3 protein: CASSLGPLAGERGELFF
clone size: many
D gene: TRBD2
V gene: TRBV11-3
J gene: TRBJ2-2

CDR3 DNA: TGTGCCAGCAGCGTAGATGTGGGGGGGGGGGAAGTCACCTACGAGCAGTACTTC
CDR3 protein: CASSVDVGGGEVTYEQYF
clone size: many
D gene: TRBD2
V gene: TRBV9
J gene: TRBJ2-7

CDR3 DNA: TGTGCCAGCTCACCACCGGCGGGAGGAGTAACAGATACGCAGTATTTT
CDR3 protein: CASSPPAGGVTDTQYF
clone size: -
D gene: TRBD2
V gene: TRBV18
J gene: TRBJ2-3

CDR3 DNA: TGTGCCAGCAGTTCCTCAGGGGTCATTGGTGGCTACACCTTC
CDR3 protein: CASSSSGVIGGYTF
clone size: many
D gene: -
V gene: TRBV12-3/TRBV12-4
J gene: TRBJ1-2

CDR3 DNA: TGCAGTGCTAGTTCCCCTGCGCATTTT
CDR3 protein: CSASSPAHF
clone size: few
D gene: -
V gene: TRBV20-1
J gene: TRBJ1-5

CDR3 DNA: TGTGCCAGCAGCGCCTGGCGGACAAACCAAGAGACCCAGTACTTC
CDR3 protein: CASSAWRTNQETQYF
clone size: many
D gene: -
V gene: TRBV2
J gene: TRBJ2-5

CDR3 DNA: TGTGCCACCAAGCGGGACTCCGATACGCAGTATTTT
CDR3 protein: CATKRDSDTQYF
clone size: many
D gene: TRBD2
V gene: TRBV5-5
J gene: TRBJ2-3

CDR3 DNA: TGTGCCAGCAGCTTAGGTCGAATACCGGGAGAGACCCAGCACTTC
CDR3 protein: CASSLGRIPGETQHF
clone size: -
D gene: -
V gene: TRBV7-8
J gene: TRBJ2-5

CDR3 DNA: TGTGCCACCAGTGACGCCCCCGGGGGGCTGATAGAGACCCAGTACTTC
CDR3 protein: CATSDAPGGLIETQYF
clone size: -
D gene: -
V gene: TRBV2
J gene: TRBJ2-5

CDR3 DNA: TGTGCCAGCTCCCGGGCGAGGGCCCTCAACGAGCAGTACTTC
CDR3 protein: CASSRARALNEQYF
clone size: many
D gene: -
V gene: TRBV27
J gene: TRBJ2-7

CDR3 DNA: TGTGCCAGCAGCTCCCGGTCGTTAAGCACAGATACGCAGTATTTT
CDR3 protein: CASSSRSLSTDTQYF
clone size: many
D gene: -
V gene: TRBV5-8
J gene: TRBJ2-3

CDR3 DNA: TGTGCCAGCAGCCAAGATACCCAGGTCGGAAACACCATATATTTT
CDR3 protein: CASSQDTQVGNTIYF
clone size: many
D gene: -
V gene: TRBV3-1
J gene: TRBJ1-3